This note documents a single T cell receptor (beta chain) sequence. Measured with immunoSEQ multiplex PCR; TCRdb has only the in-frame clones, and not every one. The table records more than 95,000 clones, approximately 84% of them present only once. These data come from a study of control samples from healthy donors and cancer patients. Trimming pared 3 bases from V and 6 bases from J, leaving 8 bases between. The CDR3 sequence is 12 residues long. Germline CDR1 is WNHNN and CDR2 is SYGVQD (reference sequence). The specimen was blood. The gene calls are TRBV10-1 and TRBJ1-1; no firm D call. This clonotype was sampled from a man between 18 and 29 years old in good health. The CDR3 DNA is TGCGCCAGCAGTGACAATAACGCTGAAGCTTTCTTT. Its protein is CASSDNNAEAFF.